The T cell receptor beta chain under discussion was sequenced for a study of T cells in Graves' hyperthyroidism and ophthalmopathy. General study points: Most thyroid clonotypes that were expanded above 0.001 also turned up in blood.

TCR beta CDR3 regions were amplified from RNA transcripts. First-round RT-PCR with HTBI primers amplified the TCR CDR3 region. Each CDR3 protein gets one entry after TCRdb re-called the multiplex PCR reads with MiXCR. This sample has 550,000 to 650,000 distinct CDR3 sequences, with around 15% found just once. This clonotype has more than one count but fewer than ten. Antigen: not known. Germline V lookup: CDR1 MNHNS, CDR2 SASEGT. This CDR3 spans 14 amino acids. The V end was cut by 5 bases, the J end by 2 bases, with 12 bases between. Stability of Graves' hyperthyroidism was defined as absent ophthalmopathy progression within 18 months.

The clonotype was recovered from a woman aged 40 to 49 with Graves' hyperthyroidism. Input material: blood. J is TRBJ2-5 and V is TRBV6-1; D remains ambiguous. This chain's CDR3 is CASSPLRVQETQYF. The CDR3 DNA sequence: TGTGCCAGCAGTCCGCTCCGGGTGCAAGAGACCCAGTACTTC.